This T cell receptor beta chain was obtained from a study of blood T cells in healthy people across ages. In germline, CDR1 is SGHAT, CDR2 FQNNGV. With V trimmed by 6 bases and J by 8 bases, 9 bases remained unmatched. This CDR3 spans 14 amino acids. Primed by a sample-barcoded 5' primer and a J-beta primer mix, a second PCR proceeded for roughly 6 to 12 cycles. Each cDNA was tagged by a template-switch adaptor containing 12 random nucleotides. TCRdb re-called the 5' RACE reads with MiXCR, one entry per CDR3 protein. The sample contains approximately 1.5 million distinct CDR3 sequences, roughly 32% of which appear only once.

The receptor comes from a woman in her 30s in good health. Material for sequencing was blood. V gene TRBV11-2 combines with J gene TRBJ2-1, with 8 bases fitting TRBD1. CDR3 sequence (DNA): TGTGCCAGCAGTCAAGGGACAGGCAACGATGAGCAGTTCTTC. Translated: CASSQGTGNDEQFF.